The entry that follows covers one T cell receptor (beta chain) sequence. Its target is not known. PCR primers comprised 60 Vbeta and 13 Jbeta primers. Generated by immunoSEQ multiplex PCR, the TCRdb table keeps only in-frame clones and is missing some. The data hold some 170,000 clones, with roughly 82% observed a single time. This specimen comes from a study of cytomegalovirus exposure and HLA in healthy donors. General observations from the study: Prior analysis indicated that the majority of TCR beta V segments exhibited productivity approximately 90% or approximately 30% of the time. For cytomegalovirus status, the classifier reportedly gave diagnoses with high specificity and sensitivity. A reported reduction in N-insertions relative to the 666-donor mean was seen in an Asian-associated ancestry cluster in a later analysis. An analysis was carried out at a later point. It showed that HLA-associated TCR beta chains were more clonally expanded than equally common non-associated chains.

This CDR3 spans 15 amino acids. V shed 0 bases, J shed 4 bases, and the junction held 3 bases outside the gene matches. Germline V gene lookup returns CDR1 LNHNV and CDR2 YYDKDF (reference sequence). V gene TRBV15 combines with J gene TRBJ1-3; 7 bases are a match to TRBD1. The source is a young woman in good health and CMV-seronegative. The sequencing sample was made of PBMCs. The CDR3 sequence: CATSRDPGQGNTIYF. The CDR3, as DNA: TGTGCCACCAGCAGAGATCCGGGACAGGGAAACACCATATATTTT.